This T cell receptor beta chain was recorded in a study of shared clonotypes between healthy human individuals. General study results and limits: Inspection by rarefaction showed sorted-subset sequencing to be incomplete despite large depth.

A remark on this clone: Its cognate antigen is unknown.

The method was immunoSEQ multiplex PCR; TCRdb's version includes in-frame clones alone and lacks a portion of them. The sample shows about 2 million clones, 95% of them seen only once. The ends were cut back, 3 bases at V and 5 bases at J, with 10 bases in the middle. Germline V gene sequence: CDR1 SGHAT, CDR2 FQNNGV. This CDR3 spans 13 amino acids. This TCR derives from a man aged 18-30 years in good health. This chain links TRBV11-2 with TRBJ2-5; no firm D call. Sequencing input: naive CD4+ T cells sorted from blood. Subset given: CD45RA+ positively selected. The CDR3: CASSLPDRETQYF. The CDR3 nucleotides are TGTGCCAGCAGCTTGCCGGATAGGGAGACCCAGTACTTC.